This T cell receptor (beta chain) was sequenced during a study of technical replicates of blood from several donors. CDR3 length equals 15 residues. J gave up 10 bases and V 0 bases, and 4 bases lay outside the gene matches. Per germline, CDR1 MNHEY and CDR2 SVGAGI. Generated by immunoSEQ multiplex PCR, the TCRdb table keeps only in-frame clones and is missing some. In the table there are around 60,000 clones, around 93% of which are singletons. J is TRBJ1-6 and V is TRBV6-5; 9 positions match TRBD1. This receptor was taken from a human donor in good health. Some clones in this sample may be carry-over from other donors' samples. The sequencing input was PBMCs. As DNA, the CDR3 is TGTGCCAGCAGTTACTCGAGGACAGGGGACTCACCCCTCCACTTT. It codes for CASSYSRTGDSPLHF.